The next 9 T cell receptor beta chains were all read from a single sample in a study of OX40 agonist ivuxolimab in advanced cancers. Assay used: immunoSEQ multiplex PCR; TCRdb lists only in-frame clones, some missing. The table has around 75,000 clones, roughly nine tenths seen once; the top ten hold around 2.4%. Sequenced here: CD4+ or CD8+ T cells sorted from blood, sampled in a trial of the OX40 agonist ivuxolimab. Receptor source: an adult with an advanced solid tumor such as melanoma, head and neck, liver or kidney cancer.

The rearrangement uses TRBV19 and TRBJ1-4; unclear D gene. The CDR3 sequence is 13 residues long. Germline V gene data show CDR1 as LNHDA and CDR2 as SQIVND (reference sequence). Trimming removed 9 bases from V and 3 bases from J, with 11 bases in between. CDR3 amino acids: CASQRGPNEKLFF. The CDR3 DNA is TGTGCCAGCCAACGTGGCCCTAATGAAAAACTGTTTTTT.

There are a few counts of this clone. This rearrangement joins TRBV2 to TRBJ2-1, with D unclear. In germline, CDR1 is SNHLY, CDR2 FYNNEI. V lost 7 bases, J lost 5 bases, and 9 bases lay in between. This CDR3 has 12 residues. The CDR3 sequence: CASNRLDNEQFF. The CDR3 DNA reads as TGTGCCAGCAATCGACTTGACAATGAGCAGTTCTTC. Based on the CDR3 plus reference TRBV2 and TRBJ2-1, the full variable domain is EPEVTQTPSHQVTQMGQEVILRCVPISNHLYFYWYRQILGQKVEFLVSFYNNEISEKSEIFDDQFSVERPDGSNFTLKIRSTKLEDSAMYFCASNRLDNEQFFGPGTRLTVL.

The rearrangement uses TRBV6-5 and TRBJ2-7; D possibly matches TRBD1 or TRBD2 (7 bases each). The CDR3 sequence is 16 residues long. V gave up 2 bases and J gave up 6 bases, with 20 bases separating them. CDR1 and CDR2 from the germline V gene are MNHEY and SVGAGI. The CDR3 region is CASSYNNRGRLAEQYF. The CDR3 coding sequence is TGTGCCAGCAGTTACAATAACAGGGGTCGACTAGCCGAGCAGTACTTC.

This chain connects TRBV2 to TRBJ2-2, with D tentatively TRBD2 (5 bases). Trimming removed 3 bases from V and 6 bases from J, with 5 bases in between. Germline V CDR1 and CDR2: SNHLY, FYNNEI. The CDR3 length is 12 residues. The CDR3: CASSEEAGELFF. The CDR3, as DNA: TGTGCCAGCAGTGAGGAGGCCGGGGAGCTGTTTTTT.

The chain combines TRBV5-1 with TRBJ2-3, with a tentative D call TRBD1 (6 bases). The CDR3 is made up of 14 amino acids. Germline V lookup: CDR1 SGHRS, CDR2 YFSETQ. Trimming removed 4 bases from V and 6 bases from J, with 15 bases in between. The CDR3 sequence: CASSRDRTPDTQYF. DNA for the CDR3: TGCGCCAGCAGCCGAGACAGGACCCCGGATACGCAGTATTTT.

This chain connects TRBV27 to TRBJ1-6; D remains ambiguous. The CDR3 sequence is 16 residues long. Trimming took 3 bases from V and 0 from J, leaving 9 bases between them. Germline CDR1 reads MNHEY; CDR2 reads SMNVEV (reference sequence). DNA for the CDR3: TGTGCCAGCAGTTTCCGAACAAACTCCTATAATTCACCCCTCCACTTT. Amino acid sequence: CASSFRTNSYNSPLHF.

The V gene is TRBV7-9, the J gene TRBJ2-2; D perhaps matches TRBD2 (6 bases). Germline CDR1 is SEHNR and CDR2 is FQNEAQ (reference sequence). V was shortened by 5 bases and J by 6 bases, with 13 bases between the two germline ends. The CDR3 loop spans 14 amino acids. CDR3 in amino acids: CASSAGRLAGELFF. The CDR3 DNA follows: TGTGCCAGCAGCGCCGGTCGACTAGCCGGGGAGCTGTTTTTT.

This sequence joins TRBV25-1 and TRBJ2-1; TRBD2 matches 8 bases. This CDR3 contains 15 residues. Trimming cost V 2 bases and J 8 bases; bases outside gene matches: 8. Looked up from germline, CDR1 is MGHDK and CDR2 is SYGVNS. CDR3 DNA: TGTGCCAGCAGTGAACTAGCGGGCATATCTTATGAGCAGTTCTTC. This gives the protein CASSELAGISYEQFF.

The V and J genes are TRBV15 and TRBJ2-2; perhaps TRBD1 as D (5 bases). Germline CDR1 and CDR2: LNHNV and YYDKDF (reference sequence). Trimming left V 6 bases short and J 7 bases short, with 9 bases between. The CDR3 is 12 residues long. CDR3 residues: CATSRGGGELFF. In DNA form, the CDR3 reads TGTGCCACCAGTAGGGGCGGCGGGGAGCTGTTTTTT.